This T cell receptor (beta chain) stems from a study of control samples from healthy donors and cancer patients. Sequencing was performed with immunoSEQ multiplex PCR; in TCRdb, only in-frame clones are kept and a portion is missing. The data contain around 82,000 clones, 70% to 90% of them singletons. Deletions cut 8 bases from V and 3 bases from J, with 11 bases between. CDR1 is SNHLY, CDR2 FYNNEI, per germline. This CDR3 region has 13 residues. This clone showed up just once. The sequenced material came from blood. The receptor was derived from a man aged 45-60 years in good health. This rearrangement joins TRBV2 to TRBJ1-5, with TRBD1 as a possible D gene (5 bases). The CDR3 loop reads CASGGDHNQPQHF. The CDR3 bases are TGTGCCAGCGGCGGGGACCACAATCAGCCCCAGCATTTT.